The source of this T cell receptor (beta chain) is a study of T cells after posttransplantation cyclophosphamide. Study-level results: Tissue-infiltrating T cells from skin or gut overlapped little with blood T cells. Recipient CMV seropositivity and CMV reactivation strongly tracked TRB clonality.

With 8 bases clipped from V and 4 bases from J, the junction kept 10 bases outside the gene matches. The CDR3 spans 16 residues. Per the germline V gene, CDR1 is GTSNPN and CDR2 is SVGIG (reference sequence). Clones were sequenced by immunoSEQ multiplex PCR, and TCRdb holds only the in-frame ones, with some missing. The sample carries roughly 690 clones, approximately 81% recorded once. Peripheral blood was collected from the related graft donor on the marrow donation day. In the case of this clone: As yet, its antigen is unknown.

This chain connects TRBV30 to TRBJ2-2, with 13 bases aligning to TRBD2. The TCR originated in a man aged 40-50 years in good health, CMV-negative, and a related stem cell transplant donor. Sequenced: memory CD8+ T cells sorted from blood. CDR3: CALGLAGIGGTGELFF. The CDR3, as DNA: TGTGCCCTGGGACTAGCGGGGATCGGCGGCACCGGGGAGCTGTTTTTT.